The 27 T cell receptor beta chains presented below share a single source sample, sequenced in a study of blood T cells in healthy people across ages. Primed by a sample-barcoded 5' primer and a J-beta primer mix, a second PCR proceeded for about 6 to 12 cycles. Each CDR3 protein is one row after TCRdb ran MiXCR on the 5' RACE reads. The sample includes about 1.5 million distinct CDR3 sequences, roughly 43% of them seen just once. The source material was blood. These TCRs come from a woman between 18 and 29 years old in good health.

This rearrangement joins TRBV28 to TRBJ1-1; possible D gene TRBD1, 6 bases. The CDR3 sequence is 12 residues long. CDR1 is MDHEN and CDR2 is SYDVKM in the germline V gene. The V gene lost 7 bases and the J gene lost 4 bases, with 10 bases spanning the gap. The CDR3 sequence is CASTEGGTEAFF. For the CDR3, the DNA is TGTGCCAGCACCGAAGGGGGCACTGAAGCTTTCTTT.

The V call is TRBV29-1, the J call TRBJ2-3; D is undetermined. Trimming removed 6 bases from V and 11 bases from J, with 12 bases in between. The CDR3 runs to 10 residues. Germline loops: CDR1 SQVTM, CDR2 ANQGSEA. The CDR3 coding sequence is TGCAGCGTAGGGAAGGGCCTGCAGTATTTT. Encoded protein: CSVGKGLQYF.

V is TRBV6-2 or TRBV6-3 and J is TRBJ2-7; no reliable D call. The CDR3 covers 14 residues. Looked up from germline, CDR1 is MNHEY and CDR2 is SVGEGT. The V end lost 2 bases, the J end lost 7 bases, and 15 bases lay between the germline ends. Here the CDR3 reads CASSYGVGEREQYF. Here the CDR3 DNA reads TGTGCCAGCAGTTACGGCGTTGGTGAGAGGGAGCAGTACTTC.

The genes are TRBV7-2 and TRBJ2-7, with D possibly TRBD1 on 5 matching bases. This CDR3 region has 15 residues. Trimming removed 5 bases from V and 1 base from J, with 15 bases in between. Germline CDR1 SGHTA, CDR2 FQGNSA. Written as DNA, the CDR3 is TGTGCCAGCAGCCTATCCCAGGGCTGGTCCTACGAGCAGTACTTC. It specifies CASSLSQGWSYEQYF.

This chain joins TRBV7-2 and TRBJ1-1; D gene ambiguous. CDR3 size: 14 residues. Trimming left V 2 bases short and J 6 bases short, with 13 bases between. CDR1 is SGHTA, CDR2 FQGNSA, per germline. CDR3 bases: TGTGCCAGCAGCTTACTAGCAGAGCTCTCTGAAGCTTTCTTT. It translates to CASSLLAELSEAFF.

The V and J genes are TRBV12-5 and TRBJ2-1; 8 bases match TRBD2. CDR3 length: 13 amino acids. From germline, CDR1 is LGHNT and CDR2 FRNRAP. The junction had 1 base not matched to a gene; V was cut back by 5 bases and J by 4 bases. Written as DNA, the CDR3 is TGTGCTAGTGGTATAGCGGGGTACAATGAGCAGTTCTTC. Encoded protein: CASGIAGYNEQFF. Based on the CDR3 plus reference TRBV12-5 and TRBJ2-1, the full variable domain is DARVTQTPRHKVTEMGQEVTMRCQPILGHNTVFWYRQTMMQGLELLAYFRNRAPLDDSGMPKDRFSAEMPDATLATLKIQPSEPRDSAVYFCASGIAGYNEQFFGPGTRLTVL.

This clonotype appeared a few times. The rearrangement links TRBV4-3 to TRBJ2-1; 7 bases are shared with TRBD2. V lost 3 bases to trimming and J lost 8 bases; unmatched junction nucleotides: 7. Per the germline V gene, CDR1 is LGHNA and CDR2 is YSLEER. This CDR3 region has 14 residues. The CDR3 bases are TGCGCCAGCAGCCAGACGGGACTACACGATGAGCAGTTCTTC. Amino acid sequence: CASSQTGLHDEQFF.

This clonotype showed up just a few times. CDR3 sequence (DNA): TGCAGCTCACCCACTAGCGGGGCTTACAATGAGCAGTACTTC. Its translation: CSSPTSGAYNEQYF. This chain connects TRBV29-1 to TRBJ2-1; 10 nucleotides agree with TRBD2. The J call may be wrong; the DNA end is better matched by TRBJ2-7. CDR3 length: 14 residues. Germline lookup yields CDR1 SQVTM and CDR2 ANQGSEA.

This chain connects TRBV7-6 to TRBJ2-1; the match to TRBD2 covers 10 bases. The V and J ends lost 8 bases and 4 bases, in that order; junction bases with no gene match: 5. This CDR3 region has 14 residues. Germline loops: CDR1 SGHVS, CDR2 FNYEAQ. CDR3 DNA: TGTGCCAGCGCGCGGACTAGCGGATACAATGAGCAGTTCTTC. This gives the protein CASARTSGYNEQFF.

The chain recombines TRBV12-3 or TRBV12-4 with TRBJ1-5, with TRBD1 matching 8 bases. After removal of 5 bases from V and 6 bases from J, the junction contained 9 bases not matched to a gene. This CDR3 is 15 amino acids long. CDR3 in amino acids: CASSPPRDRIQPQHF. The DNA for the CDR3 is TGTGCCAGCAGTCCGCCCCGGGACAGGATTCAGCCCCAGCATTTT.

The chain combines TRBV20-1 with TRBJ1-2; perhaps TRBD1 as D (5 bases). Looked up from germline, CDR1 is DFQATT and CDR2 is SNEGSKA (reference sequence). V was cut by 5 bases and J by 7 bases, with 17 bases left in between. The CDR3 is 13 amino acids. For the CDR3, the DNA is TGCAGTGCTCCCCGCGAGGGGCAAGGTGGCTACACCTTC. It translates to CSAPREGQGGYTF.

The rearrangement uses TRBV11-3 and TRBJ2-1, with 8 bases lining up with TRBD2. Losses at the gene ends were 5 bases for V and 4 bases for J; bases not matched to a gene: 13. Germline V gene sequence: CDR1 SGHNT, CDR2 YENEEA. This CDR3 has 17 residues. CDR3 DNA sequence: TGTGCCAGCAGCCAGGAAAGCGGGAGTCAACGATACAATGAGCAGTTCTTC. As protein: CASSQESGSQRYNEQFF.

The chain carries TRBV20-1 and TRBJ2-2, with 12 bases identical to TRBD2. The CDR3 length is 15 residues. The germline CDR1 and CDR2 sequences are DFQATT and SNEGSKA (reference sequence). Germline trimming cut 6 bases from V and 3 bases from J; bases unmatched to any gene: 5. The CDR3 sequence is CSASTSGGYTGELFF. Written as DNA, the CDR3 is TGCAGTGCCTCGACTAGCGGGGGATACACCGGGGAGCTGTTTTTT.

The chain carries TRBV4-3 and TRBJ2-3, with 7 bases lining up with TRBD1. V shed 5 bases and J 6 bases; nucleotides not matched to a gene: 5. Germline CDR1 and CDR2: LGHNA and YSLEER. This CDR3 is 13 amino acids long. CDR3 nucleotides: TGCGCCAGCAGCAGGGGGCGCCTTGATACGCAGTATTTT. Protein product: CASSRGRLDTQYF.

The J gene is TRBJ2-7, the V gene TRBV7-9; 7 bases line up with TRBD2. CDR1 is SEHNR, CDR2 FQNEAQ, per germline (reference sequence). V trimming: 6 bases; J trimming: 1 base; junction bases outside the gene matches: 9. The CDR3 covers 15 residues. CDR3 sequence (DNA): TGTGCCAGCAGGGCTCGGGGGGACCATTCCTACGAGCAGTACTTC. Its protein is CASRARGDHSYEQYF.

The rearrangement links TRBV4-1 to TRBJ2-4; 9 bases are a match to TRBD1. The J call may be mistaken, given a closer DNA end match to TRBJ2-7. The CDR3 has 15 amino acids. Germline CDR1 and CDR2: MGHRA and YSYEKL. The CDR3 sequence: CASSQTGTGKYEQYF. The DNA of the CDR3 is TGCGCCAGCAGCCAAACCGGGACAGGGAAATACGAGCAGTACTTC.

The chain recombines TRBV7-9 with TRBJ2-6; weak D call: TRBD1 (6 bases). The germline V gene has CDR1 SEHNR and CDR2 FQNEAQ (reference sequence). Trimming cost V 2 bases and J 0 bases, with 14 bases left between them. This CDR3 is 18 amino acids long. The CDR3 nucleotides read TGTGCCAGCAGCTTACTCCAGGGGACAAGCTCTGGGGCCAACGTCCTGACTTTC. Protein product: CASSLLQGTSSGANVLTF.

This clonotype appeared a single time. The rearrangement joins TRBV6-5 to TRBJ2-5, with 9 bases matching TRBD2. This CDR3 has 15 amino acids. With V trimmed by 5 bases and J by 4 bases, 8 bases remained unmatched. From germline, CDR1 is MNHEY and CDR2 SVGAGI. CDR3 residues: CASSEPGTSLETQYF. CDR3 coding DNA: TGTGCCAGCAGTGAACCCGGGACTAGCTTAGAGACCCAGTACTTC.

This clonotype was counted between two and nine times. The rearrangement links TRBV5-1 to TRBJ2-7; D could derive from TRBD1 or TRBD2 (5 bases each). Germline V lookup: CDR1 SGHRS, CDR2 YFSETQ. CDR3 length: 14 residues. The ends were cut back, 4 bases at V and 2 bases at J, with 13 bases in the middle. The DNA of the CDR3 is TGCGCCAGCAGCCCCGGGGACGGTCCCTACGAGCAGTACTTC. It is translated as CASSPGDGPYEQYF.

The gene calls are TRBV12-3 or TRBV12-4 and TRBJ2-2; perhaps TRBD2 as D (7 bases). Trimming stripped 2 bases from V and 3 bases from J, with 16 bases between. CDR3 length: 17 residues. CDR3 amino acids: CASSLPRGATDTGELFF. CDR3 sequence (DNA): TGTGCCAGCAGTTTACCACGGGGGGCCACGGACACCGGGGAGCTGTTTTTT.

V gene TRBV4-1 combines with J gene TRBJ2-3, with TRBD2 as a possible D gene (7 bases). The germline V gene encodes CDR1 MGHRA and CDR2 YSYEKL. The V gene lost 1 base and the J gene lost 0 bases, with 14 bases spanning the gap. This CDR3 is 17 amino acids long. The CDR3 nucleotides are TGCGCCAGCAGCCAAGTCCCGGGCGGGGGCAGCACAGATACGCAGTATTTT. Amino acid sequence: CASSQVPGGGSTDTQYF.

This clonotype was observed a few times. The chain joins TRBV6-5 to TRBJ2-1; D is unclear. CDR3 size: 11 residues. The V gene lost 2 bases and the J gene lost 9 bases, with 5 bases spanning the gap. CDR1 and CDR2 (germline): MNHEY, SVGAGI. The CDR3 coding sequence is TGTGCCAGCAGTTACCTGGCTGAGCAGTTCTTC. Its protein product is CASSYLAEQFF.

The chain joins TRBV3-1 to TRBJ2-1; 12 nucleotides match TRBD2. The CDR3 is made up of 14 amino acids. Germline V gene sequence: CDR1 LGHDT, CDR2 YNNKEL (reference sequence). The trim removed 8 bases at V and 6 bases at J, leaving 5 bases unmatched. The chain's CDR3 is CASGLAGPTNEQFF. The CDR3 coding sequence is TGTGCCAGCGGACTAGCGGGACCAACCAATGAGCAGTTCTTC.

Ten or more counts support this clonotype. The chain has TRBV4-3 and TRBJ2-3, with unresolved D. CDR1 is LGHNA, CDR2 YSLEER, per germline. V lost 1 base and J 6 bases, leaving 8 bases between the germline ends. The CDR3 is 13 residues long. CDR3 DNA sequence: TGCGCCAGCAGCCAAGGGGTCTCCGATACGCAGTATTTT. This sequence encodes CASSQGVSDTQYF.

The genes are TRBV20-1 and TRBJ2-3; D is unclear. Trimming stripped 6 bases from V and 6 bases from J, with 7 bases between. Germline CDR1 is DFQATT and CDR2 is SNEGSKA (reference sequence). The CDR3 totals 10 residues. The CDR3 here is CSANLDTQYF. CDR3 in DNA: TGCAGTGCCAATCTCGATACGCAGTATTTT.

The CDR3 spells CASSNKGGFQEKLFF. The CDR3 coding sequence is TGTGCCAGCAGTAACAAGGGTGGATTTCAGGAAAAACTGTTTTTT. This chain connects TRBV6-5 to TRBJ1-4; D gene uncertain. The germline CDR1 and CDR2 sequences are MNHEY and SVGAGI. The CDR3 consists of 15 residues. The germline V and J ends were trimmed by 5 bases and 8 bases, with 18 bases remaining between them.

This clonotype was found a few times. The chain is built from TRBV20-1 and TRBJ1-4; D call uncertain. The CDR3 runs to 14 residues. From germline, CDR1 is DFQATT and CDR2 SNEGSKA (reference sequence). The CDR3 here is CTLCGWVTNEKLFF. CDR3 in DNA: TGCACCCTGTGTGGGTGGGTAACTAATGAAAAACTGTTTTTT.